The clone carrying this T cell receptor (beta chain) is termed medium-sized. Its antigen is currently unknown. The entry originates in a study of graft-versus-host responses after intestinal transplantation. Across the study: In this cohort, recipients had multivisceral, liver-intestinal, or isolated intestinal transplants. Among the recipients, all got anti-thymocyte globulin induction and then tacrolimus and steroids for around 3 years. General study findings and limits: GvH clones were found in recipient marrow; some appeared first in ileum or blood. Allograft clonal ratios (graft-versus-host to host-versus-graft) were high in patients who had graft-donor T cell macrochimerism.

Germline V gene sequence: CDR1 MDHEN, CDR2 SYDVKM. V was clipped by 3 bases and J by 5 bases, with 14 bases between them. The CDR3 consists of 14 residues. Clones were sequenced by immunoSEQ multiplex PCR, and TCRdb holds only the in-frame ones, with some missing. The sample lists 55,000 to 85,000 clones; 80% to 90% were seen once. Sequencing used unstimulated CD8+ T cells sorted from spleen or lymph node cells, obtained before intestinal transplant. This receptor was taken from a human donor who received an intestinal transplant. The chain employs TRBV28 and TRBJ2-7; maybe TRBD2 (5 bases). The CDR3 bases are TGTGCCAGCAGTTTGAGGGAGAATTCCAACGAGCAGTACTTC. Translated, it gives CASSLRENSNEQYF. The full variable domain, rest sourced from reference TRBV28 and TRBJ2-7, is DVKVTQSSRYLVKRTGEKVFLECVQDMDHENMFWYRQDPGLGLRLIYFSYDVKMKEKGDIPEGYSVSREKKERFSLILESASTNQTSMYLCASSLRENSNEQYFGPGTRLTVT.